This T cell receptor (beta chain) was documented in a study of shared T cell receptors in the human thymus. The germline CDR1 and CDR2 sequences are LGHNA and YSLEER. The CDR3 is made up of 17 amino acids. The V gene lost 0 bases and the J gene lost 2 bases, with 17 bases spanning the gap. The assay was immunoSEQ multiplex PCR, and TCRdb's table has in-frame clones only and misses some. Of roughly 500,000 clones listed, 75% to 80% are singletons. These records were also assigned to another study, of human thymus T cells. That source reports: Immunologically healthy infants in Finland undergoing congenital heart defect surgery were the donors. Thymic tissue was derived from resections collected during corrective heart surgery. Within thymic and blood repertoires, V and J gene usage appeared to be biased. Unrelated people showed highly overlapping thymic repertoires, related research reported.

The TCR comes from a boy in the first two years of life with a congenital heart defect. The sequencing input was thymocytes. V usage is TRBV4-3 and J usage is TRBJ2-7, with D possibly being TRBD1 (5 bases). The CDR3 DNA follows: TGCGCCAGCAGCCAAGAACTCTCCGGCAGGGCACCCTACGAGCAGTACTTC. Its translation is CASSQELSGRAPYEQYF.